This T cell receptor (beta chain) was profiled in a study of cytomegalovirus exposure and HLA in healthy donors. About the study: A previous analysis identified 100 million or so unique TCR beta sequences derived from 180 million or so T cells. Study results and caveats: One variant, a missense change in DCLRE1C, was linked in a later analysis to TCR beta V- and J-gene trimming. A few V segments could not be told apart, such as TRBV6-2 and TRBV6-3, and were left out.

The PCR was carried out with 60 Vbeta primers and 13 Jbeta primers. This table comes from immunoSEQ multiplex PCR, and its TCRdb copy is limited to in-frame clones, with some not included. The repertoire holds about 120,000 clones, 76% seen once, with roughly 12% in the top ten. V shed 0 bases and J 1 base; nucleotides not matched to a gene: 1. Germline assignment: CDR1 SGHTS and CDR2 YDEGEE. The length of the CDR3 is 16 residues. Regarding this clone: Its antigen is not identified.

The source is a man aged 30-40 years in good health and CMV-seropositive. The sample was PBMCs. The chain employs TRBV5-8 and TRBJ2-6; 7 bases are a match to TRBD1. CDR3 sequence: CASSLATGSGANVLTF. For the CDR3, the DNA is TGTGCCAGCAGCTTGGCGACAGGGTCTGGGGCCAACGTCCTGACTTTC.